Below, one T cell receptor beta chain is given with its context. The antigen it binds to is not known. No qualities accompany the bases; no much larger clone lies one base away. The sample belongs to a study of T cell responses to AZD1222 COVID-19 vaccine (dated by TCRdb to the early 2020s). At the level of the whole study: AZD1222 recipients whose second dose came at about 4 weeks and those whose second dose came at about 12 weeks were combined into one group, since spike-specific TCR depth and breadth did not differ between the two schedules. TCR sequencing covered roughly 230 trial participants: about 210 given two doses of AZD1222 and approximately 26 given two doses of MenACWY control vaccine. Trial participants were enrolled by age into subgroups of 18-55, 56-69 and 70-plus years, and 148, 28 and 57 TCR-sequenced participants, respectively, were included in these subgroups.

The CDR3 regions of human TCRbeta chains were subjected to immunosequencing. In the original analysis: Repertoire TCRs were matched against a reference library of SARS-CoV-2-specific TCRs generated with the MIRA antigen-specificity platform. Breadth meant the fraction of unique TCRs that were SARS-CoV-2-associated, whereas depth meant the fraction of total T cells that were SARS-CoV-2-associated. Using the MIRA data, each spike-specific TCR was assigned both to the spike region to which the TCR was reactive and to a CD4 or CD8 class. Log10-transformed breadth and depth values were compared by one-way ANOVA with Sidak's multiple comparisons tests. The source is immuneACCESS, and TCRdb retained only in-frame sequences with V and J called. Part of the clones is not carried over; for the studies checked, unresolved V genes explain less than half of this, and the remainder is unexplained. V, J and clone size derive from that table, while D and trimming were established from the DNA sequence. The sample table lists 90,000 to 150,000 clones, around 88% of them with a count of one. Of the sample, about 5% is held by the ten largest clones.

The study at large found these results: Because no samples from the day 14 peak response were available, repertoires could be characterized only after the peak T cell response. Conclusions about previously exposed vaccinees are limited, since just five to seven AZD1222 recipients were seropositive for SARS-CoV-2 at baseline. After two AZD1222 doses, both the breadth and the depth of spike-specific TCRs were significantly higher than at day 0 and than in MenACWY recipients. The 56-69-year group was small, and its depth increase did not reach significance, likely because of low power. CD4 TCRs associated with the vaccine covered the entire spike protein, and the dominant responses were in regions 160-218 and 743-854. Epitopes outside the regions mutated in the B.1.351 and B.1.1.7 variants were reportedly recognized by nearly half of the unique spike-specific TCRs. Participants were mostly white British, with more females than males. The authors suggested clonal diversity may have been underestimated.

What the time point label conveys for this sample: baseline before first vaccination. The vaccinee samples were drawn from two UK trials, COV001 and COV002, one of which was a single-blind randomized controlled phase 2/3 trial testing AZD1222 (ChAdOx1 nCoV-19) in healthy adults. Trial participant PBMC samples were collected at day 0 and day 28 after the second dose for TCRbeta chain sequencing. Spanning cysteine to phenylalanine, the CDR3 consists of 15 amino acids. Only the CDR3 DNA is retained, 45 bases long and in frame from the first base. V loses 6 bases, J loses 4 bases, and the germline ends lie 17 bases apart. The germline V gene supplies CDR1 SNHLY and CDR2 FYNNEI.

The specimen comprised peripheral blood, sampled on day 0 of AZD1222 vaccination. The V and J segments used are TRBV2 and TRBJ2-3; a tentative D call is TRBD1 (6 bases match). This clonotype originated in an adult in good health. The DNA reads TGTGCCAGCAGGACCGGGACATCTACATCAGATACGCAGTATTTT. This yields the protein CASRTGTSTSDTQYF.